The next 14 T cell receptor beta chains were all read from a single sample in a study of identical twins. TCRdb passed the 5' RACE reads through MiXCR, listing each CDR3 protein once. The sample includes around 1.7 million distinct CDR3 sequences, around 29% of them seen just once. Sequencing used cord blood. These receptors originate from a newborn girl in good health.

The J gene is TRBJ2-1, the V gene TRBV5-1; no firm D call. The DNA matches TRBJ2-7 better at its end, which makes the J call doubtful. The CDR3 runs to 15 residues. Per germline, CDR1 SGHRS and CDR2 YFSETQ. The CDR3 DNA follows: TGCGCCAGCAGCTTTCATTCAGGCCCCTACAATGAGCAGTACTTC. Translated: CASSFHSGPYNEQYF.

To note about this clonotype: At one end, the junction sequence differs from germline, possibly due to a read error. This chain joins TRBV12-3 or TRBV12-4 and TRBJ2-3, with TRBD2 matching 7 bases. There are 14 residues in the CDR3. Here the CDR3 DNA reads TGTGCCAGCAGTTTGGGCGGGAGCACAGATATGCAGTATTTT. Translating gives CASSLGGSTDMQYF.

This clonotype was detected a few times. This chain connects TRBV20-1 to TRBJ2-3, with 8 bases identical to TRBD2. The CDR3 loop spans 14 amino acids. With V trimmed by 5 bases and J by 8 bases, 12 bases remained unmatched. Germline V gives CDR1 DFQATT, CDR2 SNEGSKA (reference sequence). The CDR3 bases are TGCAGTGCTGAGTTAACTAGCGGCGTGGGTACGCAGTATTTT. It is translated as CSAELTSGVGTQYF.

The chain links TRBV7-2 to TRBJ2-4, with 10 bases aligning to TRBD2. With V trimmed by 2 bases and J by 3 bases, 4 bases remained unmatched. CDR1 and CDR2 from the germline V gene are SGHTA and FQGNSA. The CDR3 spans 16 residues. The CDR3 is CASSLSSGGVKNIQYF. CDR3 in DNA: TGTGCCAGCAGCTTATCTAGCGGGGGTGTCAAAAACATTCAGTACTTC.

This clonotype has just a few counts. The rearrangement joins TRBV20-1 to TRBJ2-1; D call uncertain. Germline V gene lookup returns CDR1 DFQATT and CDR2 SNEGSKA (reference sequence). The CDR3 loop spans 14 amino acids. V lost 6 bases to trimming and J lost 2 bases, with 14 bases between them. In nucleotides, the CDR3 is TGCAGTGCCACAGAGCGAAAAACCTACAATGAGCAGTTCTTC. Its protein product is CSATERKTYNEQFF.

In DNA, the CDR3 is TGTGCCAGCACCTTGGGACAGGGGCCGAACTATGGCTACACCTTC. Translated: CASTLGQGPNYGYTF. This rearrangement joins TRBV2 to TRBJ1-2; TRBD1 aligns across 10 bases. CDR3 size: 15 residues. The junction had 7 bases not matched to a gene; V was cut back by 7 bases and J by 2 bases. Germline assignment: CDR1 SNHLY and CDR2 FYNNEI.

This rearrangement joins TRBV5-1 to TRBJ2-1; TRBD1 matches at 10 bases. The germline V gene encodes CDR1 SGHRS and CDR2 YFSETQ. This CDR3 contains 16 residues. V shed 3 bases, J shed 5 bases, and the junction held 8 bases outside the gene matches. CDR3 in amino acids: CASSSRQGAPDNEQFF. The CDR3 DNA is TGCGCCAGCAGCTCTAGACAGGGGGCCCCCGACAATGAGCAGTTCTTC.

At least ten counts were recorded for this clonotype. J is TRBJ2-1 and V is TRBV12-3 or TRBV12-4; D may be TRBD1 (5 bases). The ends were cut back, 6 bases at V and 3 bases at J, with 9 bases in the middle. The CDR3 is 13 residues long. Here the CDR3 DNA reads TGTGCCAGCAGCCAGGACATCTACAATGAGCAGTTCTTC. Translation gives CASSQDIYNEQFF.

With regard to this clonotype: A read error is possible here, since a much larger clone lies one base away. This rearrangement joins TRBV14 to TRBJ2-1, with D possibly TRBD2 on 5 matching bases. The V and J ends lost 2 bases and 10 bases respectively, with 12 bases between them. Germline loops: CDR1 SGHDN, CDR2 FVKESK. The CDR3 consists of 13 residues. CDR3 nucleotide sequence: TGTGCCAGCAGCCAACTGCCGGGAAGCGAGCAGTTCTTC. Its translation is CASSQLPGSEQFF.

The V gene is TRBV12-3 or TRBV12-4, the J gene TRBJ2-1; possible D gene TRBD2, 5 bases. This CDR3 comprises 14 residues. V was shortened by 3 bases and J by 10 bases, with 16 bases between the two germline ends. CDR3 DNA: TGTGCCAGCAGTTTTGGGCAGACTACCTACGAGCAGTTCTTC. It is translated as CASSFGQTTYEQFF.

This clonotype was counted only a few times. J is TRBJ1-2 and V is TRBV12-3 or TRBV12-4; maybe TRBD1 (6 bases). The ends were cut back, 6 bases at V and 4 bases at J, with 21 bases in the middle. The CDR3 spans 16 residues. CDR3 protein: CASSRPTDRSSYGYTF. CDR3 bases: TGTGCCAGCAGCCGACCGACTGACAGGAGTAGCTATGGCTACACCTTC.

This clonotype was detected only a few times. The genes are TRBV2 and TRBJ2-4, with a possible D match to TRBD2 (6 bases). The DNA end favors TRBJ2-7, so the J call may be wrong. CDR3 length: 13 amino acids. Per the germline V gene, CDR1 is SNHLY and CDR2 is FYNNEI. The CDR3 nucleotides are TGTGCCAGCAGTGACGGGAGAGCCTACGAGCAGTACTTC. Protein sequence: CASSDGRAYEQYF.

V is TRBV7-2 and J is TRBJ2-3, with TRBD2 matching over 10 bases. Trimming cost V 4 bases and J 6 bases; bases outside gene matches: 7. Germline V CDR1 and CDR2: SGHTA, FQGNSA. The CDR3 covers 15 residues. For the CDR3, the DNA is TGTGCCAGCAGCTCCCGTACACTAGCGGGGGATACGCAGTATTTT. This gives the protein CASSSRTLAGDTQYF.

The chain combines TRBV10-3 with TRBJ2-1, with 9 bases lining up with TRBD2. Germline V gene sequence: CDR1 ENHRY, CDR2 SYGVKD. V lost 2 bases, J lost 9 bases, and 5 bases stayed unmatched. The CDR3 runs to 14 residues. CDR3 protein: CAISEPGLAGEQFF. The CDR3 coding sequence is TGTGCCATCAGTGAGCCGGGACTAGCCGGTGAGCAGTTCTTC.